This TCR beta chain was recorded in a study of cytomegalovirus exposure and HLA in healthy donors. The study's findings and limits: Beyond CMV serostatus, there was no information to go on about immune exposure. On later analysis, the bulk of CMV-associated TCR beta chains appeared to be HLA-restricted. Donors were assumed by presence/absence analyses to have roughly uniform sequencing depth.

V gave up 3 bases and J gave up 7 bases, with 19 bases separating them. Looked up from germline, CDR1 is SGHKS and CDR2 is YYEKEE (reference sequence). The CDR3 length is 15 residues. To note about this clone: The antigen remains unidentified.

PCR involved 60 Vbeta and 13 Jbeta primers. This table comes from immunoSEQ multiplex PCR, and its TCRdb copy is limited to in-frame clones, with some not included. This table has tens of thousands of clones, less than 85% appearing once. The TCR was taken from an older woman in good health and CMV-seropositive. The chain combines TRBV5-5 with TRBJ2-5; TRBD2 is a possible D gene (7 bases). Sequencing used PBMCs. Here the CDR3 reads CASSSGGGQIGTQYF. Written as DNA, the CDR3 is TGTGCCAGCAGCTCGGGGGGAGGACAGATCGGGACCCAGTACTTC.